The T cell receptor (beta chain) under discussion was sequenced for a study of shared clonotypes between healthy human individuals. Assay: immunoSEQ multiplex PCR; the TCRdb copy retains only in-frame clones and omits some. The sample has around 990,000 clones; about 72% are singletons. This clone was detected a few times. This clonotype was obtained from a man in his late teens or twenties in good health. Some clones in this sample may be carry-over from other donors' samples. The sample consisted of memory CD4+ T cells from PBMCs. The subset here: CD45RA-negative fraction.

The CDR3 region has the DNA TGTGCCAGCAGCTTGGGGTCCGGGTCCACTGAAGCTTTCTTT. Translation: CASSLGSGSTEAFF. The chain carries TRBV5-6 and TRBJ1-1, with D hard to call. Germline V gene sequence: CDR1 SGHDT, CDR2 YYEEEE. This CDR3 has 14 residues. V lost 0 bases and J lost 4, with 10 bases in between.